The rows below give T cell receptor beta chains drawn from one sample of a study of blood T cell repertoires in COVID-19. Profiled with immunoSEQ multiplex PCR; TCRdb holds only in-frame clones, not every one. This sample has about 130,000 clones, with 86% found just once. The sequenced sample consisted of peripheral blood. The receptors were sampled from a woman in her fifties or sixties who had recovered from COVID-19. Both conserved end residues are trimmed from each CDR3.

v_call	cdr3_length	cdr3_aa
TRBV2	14	ASSELAGAPTGELF
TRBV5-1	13	ASSLYDRDTGELF
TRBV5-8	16	ASSLPGTGISGANVLT
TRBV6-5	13	ASSSGTWNTGELF
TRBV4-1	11	ASSQDGSYGYT
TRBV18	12	ASSRTGDGNTIY
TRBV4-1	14	ASSQGAPRTEDGYT
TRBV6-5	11	ASSTTGEATQY
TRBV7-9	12	ASSLGGGARGYT
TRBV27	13	ASSLRTGGGYGYT
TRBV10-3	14	AISDPGQESSYEQY
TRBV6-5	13	ASKSPSGNTDTQY
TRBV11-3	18	ASSLASSRLAGVSTDTQY
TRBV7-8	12	ASSKEQYNQPQH
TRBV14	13	ASSQVLAGAETQY
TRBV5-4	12	ASSLQGSGNTIY
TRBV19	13	ASSPSKGWTYEQY
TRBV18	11	ASSPGTTNEQF
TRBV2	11	ASSLTGNTEAF
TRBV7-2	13	ASKRSGRLPGELF
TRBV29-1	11	SVGGTPNNEQF
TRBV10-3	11	AIKGTSGSEQY
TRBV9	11	ASSRGMNTEAF
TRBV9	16	ASSGRQCPSGWYTEAF
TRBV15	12	ATSRSGRGDTQY
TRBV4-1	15	ASSQDGRTGVTYEQY
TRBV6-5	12	ASSYNQALDEQF
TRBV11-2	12	ASSRNRGADTQY
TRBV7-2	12	ASSFNRGRETQY
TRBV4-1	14	ASSQDDRGRNQPQH
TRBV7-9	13	ASSPRIGAPREQY
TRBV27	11	ASSPRTTYGYT
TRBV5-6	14	ASSFFVTGGPYEQY
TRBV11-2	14	ASSLVGGRGEETQY
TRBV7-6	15	ASSLVSASGWNTEAF
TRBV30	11	ARSGVSTDTQY
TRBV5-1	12	ASSLNPVDNEQF
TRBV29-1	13	SVNRDFGSRYEQY
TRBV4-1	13	ASSPATNSGNTIY
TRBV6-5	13	ASSYLRDPFRTLH
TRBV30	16	AWIFPNPLPSGANVLT
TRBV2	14	ASSEASTGYTDTQY
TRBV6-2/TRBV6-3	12	ASIPSGSIDEQF
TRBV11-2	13	ASSLSRGTYNEQF
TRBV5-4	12	ASSAGGVGNTIY
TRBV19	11	ASSIGRAIEQF
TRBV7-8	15	ASTLPVAGANTGELF
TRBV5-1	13	ASTTGPEAGNTIY